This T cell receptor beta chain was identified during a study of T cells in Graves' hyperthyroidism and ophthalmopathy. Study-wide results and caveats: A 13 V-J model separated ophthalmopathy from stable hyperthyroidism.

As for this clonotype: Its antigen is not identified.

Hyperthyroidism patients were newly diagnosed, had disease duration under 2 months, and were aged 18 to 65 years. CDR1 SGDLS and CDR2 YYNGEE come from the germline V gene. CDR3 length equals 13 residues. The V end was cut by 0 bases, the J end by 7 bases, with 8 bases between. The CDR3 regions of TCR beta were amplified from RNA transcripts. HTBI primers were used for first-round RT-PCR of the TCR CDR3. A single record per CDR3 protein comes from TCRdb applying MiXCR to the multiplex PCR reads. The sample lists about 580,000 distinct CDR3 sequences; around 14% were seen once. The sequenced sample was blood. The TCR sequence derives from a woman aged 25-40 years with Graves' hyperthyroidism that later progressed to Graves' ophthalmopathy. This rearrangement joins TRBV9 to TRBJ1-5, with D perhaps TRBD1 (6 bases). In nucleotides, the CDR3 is TGTGCCAGCAGCGTAGTTGGGGGCCAGCCCCAGCATTTT. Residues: CASSVVGGQPQHF. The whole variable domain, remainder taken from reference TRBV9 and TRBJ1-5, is DSGVTQTPKHLITATGQRVTLRCSPRSGDLSVYWYQQSLDQGLQFLIQYYNGEERAKGNILERFSAQQFPDLHSELNLSSLELGDSALYFCASSVVGGQPQHFGDGTRLSIL.